This entry concerns a single T cell receptor beta chain. The target of this receptor is not known. No per-base quality is available; no much larger clone lies one base away. The library was produced with the immunoSEQ multiplex PCR assay. Adaptive Biotechnologies carried out high-throughput TCR-beta CDR3 sequencing of genomic DNA for most patients. The paper's data handling went like this. Adaptive's ImmunoSEQ software was the source of the TCR sequencing data for about 20 patients, while three other patients were processed with MiXCR and VDJtools. CDR3 nucleotide sequences shared by donor and recipient were removed because the origin of these sequences could not be assigned. To count as alloreactive, a clone needed at least 2-fold expansion over unstimulated cells and a minimum CFSE-low frequency of 0.002% (template counts) or 0.001% (read counts). A clone was considered mappable if detected in the sequenced pre-transplant spleen, lymph node, or MLR CFSE-low populations of the donor or recipient. The cumulative frequency of alloreactive clones was calculated as a percentage of all sequences, weighted by copy number. This is the immuneACCESS table as TCRdb keeps it, with only in-frame sequences that have V and J called. A part of the clones is gone; compared with another copy, unresolved V genes explain less than half, and the rest is unexplained. Clone size and the V and J calls come from that table; the DNA yielded D and trimming. This sample holds almost 70,000 clones; roughly 92% were observed only once. The top ten clones comprise about 6.7% of the sample.

The data were obtained in a study of graft-versus-host responses after intestinal transplantation (dated by TCRdb to about 2021). Background for the entire study: Multivisceral, liver-intestinal, or isolated intestinal transplants were received by the recipients. To identify alloreactive clones, pre-transplant mixed lymphocyte reaction products were sequenced and compared with unstimulated pre-transplant donor and recipient T cells. Bulk TCR-beta CDR3 sequencing was used to track graft-versus-host and host-versus-graft alloreactive T cell clones in the graft, circulation and bone marrow after intestinal transplantation. The cohort enrolled 24 intestinal transplant recipients including one retransplant, and 3 patients lacking pretransplant specimens were excluded. Rather than going through the commercial service, samples from three later patients were sequenced in-house on an Illumina MiSeq and processed with MiXCR. A peak of at least 4% donor T cells among recipient peripheral blood mononuclear cells was the definition used for donor T cell macrochimerism. Anti-thymocyte globulin induction was given to all recipients, followed by maintenance tacrolimus and steroids for 2 to 4 years. Overall study results and their limits: High GvH to HvG T cell clonal ratios were observed in the allografts of patients with donor T cell macrochimerism. Early after transplant, declines in HvG clones were associated with peak levels of circulating GvH clones. The conclusions were limited by the relatively low number and heterogeneity of the intestinal transplant patients. GvH clones turned up in recipient bone marrow, with some appearing earlier in ileal mucosa or blood, a pattern consistent with an intestinal mucosal origin.

Reading the germline V gene gives CDR1 MDHEN and CDR2 SYDVKM. V was cut back by 3 bases and J by 0 bases, leaving a gap of 8 bases between them. Its CDR3 holds 15 amino acids, cysteine through phenylalanine. Only the CDR3 DNA is retained, 45 bases long and in frame from the first base. After transplant, bone marrow was aspirated from the posterior iliac crest or from another site selected by the physician. This specimen consisted of bone marrow, obtained approximately 700 days after intestinal transplantation. The sequence joins TRBV28 to TRBJ2-2; the D gene identity is not certain. The receptor was isolated from a human patient who received an intestinal transplant, so some T cells may come from the graft donor. The DNA reads as follows: TGTGCCAGCAGTTTGGGTAGAACGAACACCGGGGAGCTGTTTTTT. This sequence encodes CASSLGRTNTGELFF.